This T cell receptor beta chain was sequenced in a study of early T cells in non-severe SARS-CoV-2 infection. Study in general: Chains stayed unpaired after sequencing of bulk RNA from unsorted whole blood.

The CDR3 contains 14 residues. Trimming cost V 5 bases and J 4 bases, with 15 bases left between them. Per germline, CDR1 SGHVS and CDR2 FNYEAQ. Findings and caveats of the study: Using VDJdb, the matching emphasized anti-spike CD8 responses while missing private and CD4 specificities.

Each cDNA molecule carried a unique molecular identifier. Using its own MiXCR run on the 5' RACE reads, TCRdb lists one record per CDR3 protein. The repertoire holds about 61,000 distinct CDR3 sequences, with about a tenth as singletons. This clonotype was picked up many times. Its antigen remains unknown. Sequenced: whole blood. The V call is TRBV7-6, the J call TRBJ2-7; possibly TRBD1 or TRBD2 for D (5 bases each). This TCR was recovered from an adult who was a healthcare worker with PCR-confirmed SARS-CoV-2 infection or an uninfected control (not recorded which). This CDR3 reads CASSVGTAAYEQYF. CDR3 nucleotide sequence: TGTGCCAGCAGCGTCGGGACCGCTGCTTACGAGCAGTACTTC.